Below, 25 T cell receptor beta chains from the same sample are listed, as sequenced in a study of blood T cell repertoires in COVID-19. Clones were read by immunoSEQ multiplex PCR, and TCRdb kept only the in-frame ones, dropping some. The table includes about 81,000 clones, approximately 91% detected once. Material for sequencing was peripheral blood. The receptors come from a man between 65 and 79 years old with acute or convalescent COVID-19.

Only one count was recorded for this clone. The chain couples TRBV4-1 to TRBJ2-7; perhaps TRBD1 as D (5 bases). The germline CDR1 and CDR2 sequences are MGHRA and YSYEKL. The CDR3 has 15 residues. Trimming cost V 0 bases and J 4 bases, with 13 bases left between them. CDR3 sequence reads: CASSQEQVRPYEQYF. The CDR3 DNA follows: TGCGCCAGCAGCCAAGAACAGGTAAGGCCGTACGAGCAGTACTTC.

The chain recombines TRBV7-9 with TRBJ1-1; TRBD1 matches at 7 bases. This CDR3 contains 16 residues. The germline CDR1 and CDR2 sequences are SEHNR and FQNEAQ (reference sequence). With V trimmed by 4 bases and J by 3 bases, 11 bases remained unmatched. The CDR3 is CASSSDRARKDTEAFF. The CDR3 DNA is TGTGCCAGCAGCTCTGACAGGGCCCGAAAGGACACTGAAGCTTTCTTT.

The chain joins TRBV28 to TRBJ1-2, with unresolved D. Germline loops: CDR1 MDHEN, CDR2 SYDVKM. The CDR3 loop spans 14 amino acids. V was shortened by 3 bases and J by 7 bases, with 15 bases between the two germline ends. The CDR3 bases are TGTGCCAGCAGTTTTGACCGTCGATCGGGTGGCTACACCTTC. Protein product: CASSFDRRSGGYTF.

This clone has just a few counts. J is TRBJ1-1 and V is TRBV20-1, with D unresolved. In germline, CDR1 is DFQATT, CDR2 SNEGSKA (reference sequence). The CDR3 runs to 11 residues. The CDR3 coding sequence is TGCCAGACCCGGGGGAACACTGAAGCTTTCTTT. It is translated as CQTRGNTEAFF.

V usage is TRBV6-5 and J usage is TRBJ2-5; D ambiguous. Germline lookup yields CDR1 MNHEY and CDR2 SVGAGI. The length of the CDR3 is 14 residues. Between the trimmed V and J ends, which lost 6 bases and 3 bases, there was a span of 14 bases. CDR3 coding DNA: TGTGCCAGCAGGTTAACCGGTACTAAAGAGACCCAGTACTTC. It yields the protein CASRLTGTKETQYF.

The chain employs TRBV4-1 and TRBJ1-5; D remains ambiguous. The CDR3 has 16 residues. Germline CDR1 and CDR2: MGHRA and YSYEKL. Deletions cut 1 base from V and 4 bases from J, with 14 bases between. The DNA for the CDR3 is TGCGCCAGCAGCCAAGTTCTTGGGCAGTCGAATCAGCCCCAGCATTTT. Encoded protein: CASSQVLGQSNQPQHF.

DNA for the CDR3: TGTGCCAGCAGCGGCAGGACAAAATCGAATGAGCAGTTCTTC. Amino acids: CASSGRTKSNEQFF. V gene TRBV28 combines with J gene TRBJ2-1; D possibly corresponds to TRBD1 (5 bases). V dropped 6 bases and J dropped 7 bases, with 16 bases sitting between them. Germline V gene sequence: CDR1 MDHEN, CDR2 SYDVKM. The CDR3 is 14 residues long.

The V and J genes are TRBV2 and TRBJ2-1; 9 nucleotides match TRBD2. The CDR3 sequence is 16 residues long. The germline CDR1 and CDR2 sequences are SNHLY and FYNNEI. After removal of 5 bases from V and 2 bases from J, the junction contained 7 bases not matched to a gene. As DNA, the CDR3 is TGTGCCAGCAGTAAGGGACTAGCAAAACCCTACAATGAGCAGTTCTTC. The encoded protein is CASSKGLAKPYNEQFF.

Only one count was recorded for this clone. The chain employs TRBV9 and TRBJ2-1; tentative D call: TRBD1 (5 bases). The germline V gene has CDR1 SGDLS and CDR2 YYNGEE. The V and J ends lost 3 bases and 10 bases respectively, with 11 bases between them. The CDR3 runs to 12 residues. The CDR3 DNA is TGTGCCAGCAGCGACGGACAACTAGAGCAGTTCTTC. This gives the protein CASSDGQLEQFF.

This chain joins TRBV11-3 and TRBJ1-3, with D possibly TRBD1 on 6 matching bases. The CDR3 is made up of 14 amino acids. Germline V gives CDR1 SGHNT, CDR2 YENEEA. Trimming took 6 bases from V and 4 from J, leaving 13 bases between them. CDR3 in amino acids: CASSLDRLGNTIYF. CDR3 DNA sequence: TGTGCCAGCAGTCTTGACAGGTTAGGAAACACCATATATTTT.

This sequence joins TRBV10-1 and TRBJ2-1; D remains unclear. Looked up from germline, CDR1 is WNHNN and CDR2 is SYGVQD (reference sequence). V was cut by 0 bases and J by 0 bases, with 9 bases left in between. This CDR3 spans 16 amino acids. As DNA, the CDR3 is TGCGCCAGCAGTGAGTCGGAGTCTCCCTCCTACAATGAGCAGTTCTTC. Translated, it gives CASSESESPSYNEQFF.

The rearrangement uses TRBV2 and TRBJ1-1, with a tentative D call TRBD1 (6 bases). V lost 5 bases and J 5 bases, leaving 12 bases between the germline ends. This CDR3 spans 13 amino acids. Looked up from germline, CDR1 is SNHLY and CDR2 is FYNNEI. The CDR3 DNA follows: TGTGCCAGCAGTTCAGGGGAGGGGACTGAAGCTTTCTTT. It encodes CASSSGEGTEAFF. Filled out from reference TRBV2 and TRBJ1-1, the complete variable domain reads EPEVTQTPSHQVTQMGQEVILRCVPISNHLYFYWYRQILGQKVEFLVSFYNNEISEKSEIFDDQFSVERPDGSNFTLKIRSTKLEDSAMYFCASSSGEGTEAFFGQGTRLTVV.

Points on this clone: One end of the junction does not line up with germline, which may come from a read error. The rearrangement joins TRBV12-3 or TRBV12-4 to TRBJ2-7; D is perhaps TRBD1 (6 bases). This CDR3 region has 13 residues. CDR3 DNA sequence: TGTGCCAGCAGCTTAGACAGGCTCGGGGAGCAGTACTTC. Its protein product is CASSLDRLGEQYF.

J is TRBJ1-5 and V is TRBV4-1; tentative D call: TRBD1 (6 bases). The CDR3 covers 15 residues. CDR1 and CDR2 (germline): MGHRA, YSYEKL. V lost 4 bases and J 5 bases, leaving 15 bases between the germline ends. CDR3 amino acids: CASSLTGTRDQPQHF. The CDR3 DNA reads TGCGCCAGCAGCCTAACAGGGACAAGAGATCAGCCCCAGCATTTT.

In the case of this clone: Other DNA sequences in the same sample also yield this CDR3. This chain connects TRBV11-2 to TRBJ1-2; the D gene is possibly TRBD1 (5 bases). There are 12 residues in the CDR3. V was clipped by 5 bases and J by 5 bases, with 9 bases between them. Germline V CDR1 and CDR2: SGHAT, FQNNGV. This chain's CDR3 is CASSPGGYGYTF. The CDR3 DNA reads as TGTGCCAGCAGCCCGGGGGGTTATGGCTACACCTTC. Supplemented by reference TRBV11-2 and TRBJ1-2, the full variable domain reads EAGVAQSPRYKIIEKRQSVAFWCNPISGHATLYWYQQILGQGPKLLIQFQNNGVVDDSQLPKDRFSAERLKGVDSTLKIQPAKLEDSAVYLCASSPGGYGYTFGSGTRLTVV.

The chain recombines TRBV18 with TRBJ2-3, with 12 positions matching TRBD2. This CDR3 has 16 residues. Trimming removed 6 bases from V and 3 bases from J; junction bases left unmatched: 7. The V gene's germline CDR1 is KGHSH and CDR2 LQKENI. This CDR3 is CASSRTSGISTDTQYF. The CDR3 DNA reads TGTGCCAGCTCGAGGACTAGCGGGATAAGTACAGATACGCAGTATTTT.

This sequence joins TRBV3-1 (or the pseudogene TRBV3-2) and TRBJ2-6; D uncertain. The CDR3 sequence is 13 residues long. Trimming pared 4 bases from V and 4 bases from J, leaving 5 bases between. Per the germline V gene, CDR1 is LGHDT and CDR2 is YNNKEL (reference sequence). The CDR3 loop reads CASSLKGANVLTF. Written as DNA, the CDR3 is TGTGCCAGCAGCCTTAAAGGGGCCAACGTCCTGACTTTC.

This chain joins TRBV10-3 and TRBJ2-2, with D perhaps TRBD2 (7 bases). V lost 10 bases, J lost 4 bases, and 19 bases lay in between. The germline V gene encodes CDR1 ENHRY and CDR2 SYGVKD. CDR3 length: 15 residues. This CDR3 is CATRGAGAATGELFF. In nucleotides, the CDR3 is TGTGCCACCCGGGGGGCGGGGGCCGCCACCGGGGAGCTGTTTTTT.

CDR3 amino acids: CASSEVVRTGNGYTF. In DNA, the CDR3 is TGTGCCAGCAGTGAGGTGGTGAGGACAGGGAATGGCTACACCTTC. V usage is TRBV6-1 and J usage is TRBJ1-2, with 8 bases lining up with TRBD1. The CDR3 covers 15 residues. The junction had 9 bases not matched to a gene; V was cut back by 3 bases and J by 6 bases. CDR1 MNHNS and CDR2 SASEGT come from the germline V gene.

This clone has a handful of counts. CDR3 in amino acids: CASTGAGTGELFF. CDR3 nucleotide sequence: TGTGCCAGCACAGGGGCGGGCACCGGGGAGCTGTTTTTT. V is TRBV6-5 and J is TRBJ2-2; D is perhaps TRBD1 (6 bases). This CDR3 region has 13 residues. V was cut by 7 bases and J by 4 bases, with 10 bases left in between. Germline-derived CDR1 and CDR2 are MNHEY and SVGAGI.

The chain couples TRBV7-2 to TRBJ1-5, with a weak D call TRBD1 (5 bases). The length of the CDR3 is 15 residues. Trimming cost V 6 bases and J 5 bases, with 17 bases left between them. Germline V gives CDR1 SGHTA, CDR2 FQGNSA. CDR3 DNA: TGTGCCAGCAGTTACGGGATCGGGGGGTATCAGCCCCAGCATTTT. This encodes CASSYGIGGYQPQHF.

The chain carries TRBV24-1 and TRBJ1-5, with 7 positions matching TRBD1. V shed 9 bases, J shed 5 bases, and the junction held 9 bases outside the gene matches. The CDR3 loop spans 14 amino acids. Germline V lookup: CDR1 KGHDR, CDR2 SFDVKD. The CDR3 nucleotides read TGTGCCACCTCAACAGGGGCGACACATCAGCCCCAGCATTTT. It yields the protein CATSTGATHQPQHF.

The gene calls are TRBV5-1 and TRBJ2-1; the match to TRBD2 covers 7 bases. Germline V gives CDR1 SGHRS, CDR2 YFSETQ. CDR3 length: 16 amino acids. V trimming: 4 bases; J trimming: 5 bases; junction bases outside the gene matches: 12. CDR3 amino acids: CASSPAPGGPNNEQFF. CDR3 nucleotides: TGCGCCAGCAGCCCGGCTCCGGGAGGACCTAACAATGAGCAGTTCTTC.

J is TRBJ2-3 and V is TRBV10-3; D is perhaps TRBD2 (5 bases). Germline values: CDR1 ENHRY, CDR2 SYGVKD. Trimming took 3 bases from V and 5 from J, leaving 12 bases between them. This CDR3 is 14 amino acids long. The CDR3: CAISDWLAVDTQYF. DNA for the CDR3: TGTGCCATCAGTGACTGGCTAGCCGTAGATACGCAGTATTTT.

The CDR3 nucleotides read TGTGCCAGCAGCCTCGTTGGCAGGGGCTGGTCACCCCTCCACTTT. Encoded protein: CASSLVGRGWSPLHF. This chain uses TRBV14 with TRBJ1-6; possibly TRBD1 for D (6 bases). The CDR3 runs to 15 residues. Germline V gene data show CDR1 as SGHDN and CDR2 as FVKESK. Between the trimmed V and J ends, which lost 4 bases and 10 bases, there was a span of 17 bases.